The 17 T cell receptor beta chains below come from one sample, sequenced in a study of blood T cell repertoires in COVID-19. TCRdb keeps only in-frame clones here, not all; method: immunoSEQ multiplex PCR. The sample lists about 170,000 clones, about 85% occurring once. Source material: peripheral blood. These TCRs come from a man older than 75 with COVID-19, enrolled during active disease.

V gene TRBV28 combines with J gene TRBJ1-2; no reliable D call. Germline CDR1 is MDHEN and CDR2 is SYDVKM. V dropped 2 bases and J dropped 7 bases, with 11 bases sitting between them. There are 13 residues in the CDR3. This CDR3 is CASSLAWRGGYTF. In nucleotides, the CDR3 is TGTGCCAGCAGTTTAGCCTGGAGAGGTGGCTACACCTTC.

In its sample, this clone was seen once. This chain connects TRBV11-3 to TRBJ1-2; 7 bases line up with TRBD1. From germline, CDR1 is SGHNT and CDR2 YENEEA. V was pared by 5 bases and J by 2 bases, with 5 bases of the junction left unmatched. The length of the CDR3 is 14 residues. CDR3 sequence reads: CASSPAQGNYGYTF. In DNA form, the CDR3 reads TGTGCCAGCAGCCCTGCACAGGGGAACTATGGCTACACCTTC.

The V call is TRBV28, the J call TRBJ2-3; TRBD2 matches at 13 bases. Trimming removed 6 bases from V and 4 bases from J; junction bases left unmatched: 4. CDR3 size: 15 residues. The germline gives CDR1 MDHEN, CDR2 SYDVKM. The CDR3 reads CASRLAGGRADTQYF. The CDR3 DNA reads TGTGCCAGCAGACTAGCGGGGGGGAGGGCAGATACGCAGTATTTT.

The V gene is TRBV2, the J gene TRBJ1-6; maybe TRBD1 (5 bases). Trimming cost V 6 bases and J 10 bases, with 19 bases left between them. The CDR3 totals 15 residues. CDR1 and CDR2 from the germline V gene are SNHLY and FYNNEI. The CDR3 here is CASRYRRDQGSPLHF. In nucleotides, the CDR3 is TGTGCCAGCAGGTACCGACGCGATCAGGGATCACCCCTCCACTTT.

The chain couples TRBV6-5 to TRBJ1-1; 7 bases align to TRBD1. Germline values: CDR1 MNHEY, CDR2 SVGAGI. After removal of 10 bases from V and 5 bases from J, the junction contained 13 bases not matched to a gene. The CDR3 is 14 amino acids. CDR3 amino acids: CATEREAGGTEAFF. The CDR3 DNA reads as TGTGCCACTGAAAGGGAGGCAGGGGGTACTGAAGCTTTCTTT.

This clone came up once. This rearrangement joins TRBV16 to TRBJ1-2; D gene uncertain. Trimming stripped 6 bases from V and 0 bases from J, with 8 bases between. The CDR3 has 13 residues. Germline CDR1 is KGHSY and CDR2 is FQNENV. The CDR3: CASSQTANYGYTF. The CDR3 bases are TGTGCCAGCAGTCAAACTGCTAACTATGGCTACACCTTC.

Concerning this clone: Just one base apart from a much larger clone, this may be a read error. The chain joins TRBV5-1 to TRBJ2-7; D perhaps matches TRBD1 (6 bases). Looked up from germline, CDR1 is SGHRS and CDR2 is YFSETQ. This CDR3 is 13 amino acids long. V was clipped by 4 bases and J by 3 bases, with 11 bases between them. Here the CDR3 reads CASSRGQRYEQYF. The CDR3 DNA sequence: TGCGCCAGCAGCCGCGGACAGCGCTACGAGCAGTACTTC.

This clone was seen just once. The rearrangement joins TRBV18 to TRBJ1-6; 8 bases are shared with TRBD1. The V gene end was trimmed by 6 bases and the J gene end by 6 bases; junction bases not matched to a gene: 7. This CDR3 is built from 15 residues. From germline, CDR1 is KGHSH and CDR2 LQKENI. DNA of the CDR3: TGTGCCAGCTCCCCCGGGACAGGCGGTAATTCACCCCTCCACTTT. Its translation: CASSPGTGGNSPLHF.

The V gene is TRBV9, the J gene TRBJ1-2, with D possibly being TRBD1 (5 bases). V shed 4 bases and J shed 0 bases, with 13 bases lying between them. CDR3 length: 15 residues. Per the germline V gene, CDR1 is SGDLS and CDR2 is YYNGEE. CDR3 in DNA: TGTGCCAGCAGCTTCCCGGGGGGGACTAACTATGGCTACACCTTC. Its translation: CASSFPGGTNYGYTF.

The chain carries TRBV6-6 and TRBJ1-5; 8 bases line up with TRBD1. Losses at the gene ends were 6 bases for V and 6 bases for J; bases not matched to a gene: 7. Germline V lookup: CDR1 MNHNY, CDR2 SVGAGI (reference sequence). This CDR3 comprises 14 residues. The CDR3: CASSHPGTGQPQHF. CDR3 DNA: TGTGCCAGCAGCCACCCCGGGACAGGTCAGCCCCAGCATTTT.

The chain uses TRBV9 and TRBJ1-4; no clear D gene. CDR3 length equals 14 residues. CDR1 SGDLS and CDR2 YYNGEE come from the germline V gene. V was cut by 0 bases and J by 3 bases, with 6 bases left in between. Here the CDR3 reads CASSVGAPNEKLFF. The CDR3 coding sequence is TGTGCCAGCAGCGTAGGGGCGCCTAATGAAAAACTGTTTTTT.

In its sample, this clone was seen once. The rearrangement joins TRBV11-3 to TRBJ1-3, with D unresolved. The germline gives CDR1 SGHNT, CDR2 YENEEA. The CDR3 sequence is 16 residues long. V lost 0 bases, J lost 0 bases, and 9 bases lay in between. The CDR3: CASSLERVNSGNTIYF. The CDR3 DNA follows: TGTGCCAGCAGCTTAGAACGGGTTAACTCTGGAAACACCATATATTTT. Using reference TRBV11-3 and TRBJ1-3 for the parts outside the CDR3, the full variable domain is EAGVVQSPRYKIIEKKQPVAFWCNPISGHNTLYWYLQNLGQGPELLIRYENEEAVDDSQLPKDRFSAERLKGVDSTLKIQPAELGDSAVYLCASSLERVNSGNTIYFGEGSWLTVV.

V is TRBV11-3 and J is TRBJ1-6; 10 bases are shared with TRBD1. The CDR3 contains 15 residues. After removal of 3 bases from V and 9 bases from J, the junction contained 5 bases not matched to a gene. Germline V lookup: CDR1 SGHNT, CDR2 YENEEA. CDR3 region: CASSLQDRGSSPLHF. The CDR3 DNA reads as TGTGCCAGCAGCTTGCAGGACAGGGGGAGTTCACCCCTCCACTTT.

The V call is TRBV27, the J call TRBJ1-3; TRBD1 aligns across 9 bases. The V segment lost 4 bases and the J segment 5 bases; nucleotides outside the gene matches: 3. There are 14 residues in the CDR3. The germline V gene encodes CDR1 MNHEY and CDR2 SMNVEV (reference sequence). This CDR3 reads CASSSGTGRNTIYF. The DNA of the CDR3 is TGTGCCAGCAGTTCCGGGACAGGGAGAAACACCATATATTTT.

This chain connects TRBV5-1 to TRBJ2-1; D may be TRBD2 (6 bases). The V gene lost 1 base and the J gene lost 9 bases, with 14 bases spanning the gap. This CDR3 is built from 14 residues. Germline V gene lookup returns CDR1 SGHRS and CDR2 YFSETQ. CDR3 loop: CASSLRLARSEQFF. The CDR3 nucleotides read TGCGCCAGCAGCTTGAGGCTAGCGAGAAGTGAGCAGTTCTTC.

The gene calls are TRBV12-3 or TRBV12-4 and TRBJ2-3, with 8 bases that match TRBD2. With 8 bases clipped from V and 8 bases from J, the junction kept 9 bases outside the gene matches. The CDR3 covers 13 residues. The CDR3 reads CASRTSLGGTQYF. CDR3 nucleotides: TGTGCCAGCCGGACTAGCCTGGGAGGTACGCAGTATTTT.

With regard to this clone: Other DNA variants within this sample encode the same CDR3. V gene TRBV6-6 combines with J gene TRBJ1-1; a possible D gene is TRBD1 (6 bases). The CDR3 is made up of 13 amino acids. V was trimmed by 4 bases and J by 4 bases, leaving 10 bases between them. Germline CDR1 MNHNY, CDR2 SVGAGI (reference sequence). The CDR3 spells CASSSTGSTEAFF. The DNA of the CDR3 is TGTGCCAGCAGTTCGACAGGATCCACTGAAGCTTTCTTT.